This T cell receptor beta chain stems from a study of cytomegalovirus exposure and HLA in healthy donors. The repertoire was sequenced with immunoSEQ multiplex PCR; TCRdb's copy has only in-frame clones and lacks some. The data contain roughly 90,000 clones, around 84% of them singletons. The V gene lost 5 bases and the J gene lost 8 bases, with 9 bases spanning the gap. Germline CDR1 LNHNV, CDR2 YYDKDF (reference sequence). CDR3 size: 12 residues. There are a few counts of this clone. The rearrangement links TRBV15 to TRBJ1-4, with D hard to call. This sequence was found in a young man in good health and CMV-seropositive. The sequenced material came from PBMCs. CDR3 in amino acids: CATSGGREKLFF. The CDR3 nucleotides are TGTGCCACCAGCGGCGGGAGGGAAAAACTGTTTTTT. Full variable domain (missing parts from reference TRBV15 and TRBJ1-4): DAMVIQNPRYQVTQFGKPVTLSCSQTLNHNVMYWYQQKSSQAPKLLFHYYDKDFNNEADTPDNFQSRRPNTSFCFLDIRSPGLGDTAMYLCATSGGREKLFFGSGTQLSVL.